This T cell receptor beta chain was observed in a study of blood T cell repertoires in COVID-19. Across the whole study: Sites in the United States, Italy and Spain provided acute and convalescent COVID-19 samples. T cells, B-cell-depleted T cells, or PBMCs provided the cDNA or gDNA that served as material.

Germline V lookup: CDR1 SGDLS, CDR2 YYNGEE. There are 14 residues in the CDR3. V was clipped by 0 bases and J by 7 bases, with 11 bases between them. As originally analysed: Amplifying reference gene primers gave estimates of nucleated cell counts. The table came from immunoSEQ multiplex PCR; TCRdb's copy has only in-frame clones and leaves some out. V and J calls and clone size follow that table, whereas D and trimming were derived from the DNA. The sample consists of fewer than 250,000 clones, roughly four fifths of them appearing once. Specimen: peripheral blood. The receptor was isolated from a woman aged 45-65 years with acute or convalescent COVID-19. The chain uses TRBV9 and TRBJ1-5; D is uncertain. CDR3 bases: TGTGCCAGCAGCGTAGAGGGAACGGGGCAGCCCCAGCATTTT. This gives the protein CASSVEGTGQPQHF.